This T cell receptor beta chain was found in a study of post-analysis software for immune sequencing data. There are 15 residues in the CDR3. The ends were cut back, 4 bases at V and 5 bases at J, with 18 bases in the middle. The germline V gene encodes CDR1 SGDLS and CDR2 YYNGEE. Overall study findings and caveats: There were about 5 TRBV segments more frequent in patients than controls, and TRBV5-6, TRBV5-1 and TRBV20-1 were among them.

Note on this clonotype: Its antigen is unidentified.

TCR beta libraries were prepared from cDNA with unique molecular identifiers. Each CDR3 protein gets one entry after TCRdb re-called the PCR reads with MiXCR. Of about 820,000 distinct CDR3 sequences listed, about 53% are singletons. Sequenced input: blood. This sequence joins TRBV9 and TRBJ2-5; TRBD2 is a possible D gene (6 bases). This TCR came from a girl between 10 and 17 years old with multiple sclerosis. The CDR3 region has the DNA TGTGCCAGCAGCCCGACTCCTAGCGCGTCGGAGACCCAGTACTTC. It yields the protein CASSPTPSASETQYF.